This T cell receptor beta chain was captured in a study of T cells after yellow fever vaccination. One entry per CDR3 protein, called by TCRdb with MiXCR from the 5' RACE reads. This sample has some 390,000 distinct CDR3 sequences, with more than 5.5% found just once. This clonotype was picked up a small number of times. Its target is not known. Germline-derived CDR1 and CDR2 are SGHDN and FVKESK. CDR3 length: 13 residues. Trimming pared 0 bases from V and 5 bases from J, leaving 5 bases between. Findings and limits, study-wide: Weaker overall, the secondary response nonetheless peaked faster (day 5 versus 15).

Sequences were derived from PBMCs, sampled 5 days after the yellow fever booster vaccination. The genes are TRBV14 and TRBJ2-1; D remains unclear. This clonotype was sampled from a man aged 25-45 years who received the YFV17D yellow fever vaccine. CDR3 protein: CASSQDPHNEQFF. The CDR3 region has the DNA TGTGCCAGCAGCCAAGATCCGCACAATGAGCAGTTCTTC.